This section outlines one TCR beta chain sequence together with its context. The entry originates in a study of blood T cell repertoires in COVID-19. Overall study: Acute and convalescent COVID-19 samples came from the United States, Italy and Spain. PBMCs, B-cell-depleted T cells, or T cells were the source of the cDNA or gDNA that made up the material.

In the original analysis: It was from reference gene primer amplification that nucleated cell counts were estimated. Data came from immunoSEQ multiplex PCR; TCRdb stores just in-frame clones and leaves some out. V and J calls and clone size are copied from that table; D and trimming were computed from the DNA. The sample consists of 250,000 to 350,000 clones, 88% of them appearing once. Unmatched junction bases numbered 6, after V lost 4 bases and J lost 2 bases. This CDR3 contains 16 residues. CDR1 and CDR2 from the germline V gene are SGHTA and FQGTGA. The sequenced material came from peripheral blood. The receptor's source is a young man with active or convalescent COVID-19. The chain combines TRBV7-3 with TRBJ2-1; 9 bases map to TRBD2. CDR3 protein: CASSSRASGAYNEQFF. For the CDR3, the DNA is TGTGCCAGCAGCTCGCGGGCTAGCGGGGCCTACAATGAGCAGTTCTTC.